This TCR beta chain comes out of a study of T cell responses to AZD1222 COVID-19 vaccine (dated by TCRdb to the early 2020s). For context, the study as a whole: AZD1222 recipients given second doses at about 4 weeks or at about 12 weeks were pooled, since spike-specific TCR depth and breadth were not found to differ between the two schedules. A total of just over 230 trial participants underwent TCR sequencing, of whom around 210 had received two doses of AZD1222 and about 25 had received two doses of the MenACWY control vaccine. Enrollment into the trials was organized by age into subgroups of 18-55, 56-69 and 70-plus years, and those subgroups contained roughly 150, 30 and 60 TCR-sequenced participants, respectively.

General findings and caveats noted by the study authors: Conclusions about previously exposed vaccinees were limited because only six AZD1222 recipients were SARS-CoV-2 seropositive at baseline. Nearly half of unique spike-specific TCRs reportedly recognized epitopes outside regions mutated in the B.1.351 and B.1.1.7 variants. The 56-69-year group was small, and its depth increase did not reach significance, likely because of low power. The vaccine-associated CD4 TCRs covered the entire spike protein, and the dominant responses fell in regions 160-218 and 743-854. A significant rise in spike-specific TCR breadth and depth was observed after two AZD1222 doses relative to day 0 and relative to MenACWY recipients. No day 14 peak-response samples were available, so repertoires were characterized only after the peak T cell response. Participants were mostly white British and included more females than males, and it was suggested by the authors that clonal diversity may have been underestimated.

Inclusive of the bounding cysteine and phenylalanine, the CDR3 is 13 residues long. The only DNA kept is the CDR3, 39 bases in frame from the first base. Germline trimming: 6 bases from V, 10 bases from J; junction bases outside gene matches: 6. What the time point label conveys for this sample: baseline before first vaccination. The vaccinee samples were drawn from two UK trials, COV001 and COV002, one of which was a single-blind randomized controlled phase 2/3 trial testing AZD1222 (ChAdOx1 nCoV-19) in healthy adults. For TCRbeta chain sequencing, PBMC samples were collected from trial participants at day 0 and at day 28 after the second dose. The CDR3 regions of human TCRbeta chains were analyzed by immunosequencing. In the original analysis: TCRs in the repertoires were matched against a reference library of SARS-CoV-2-specific TCRs that had been generated with the MIRA antigen-specificity platform. Breadth was defined as the fraction of unique TCRs that were SARS-CoV-2-associated. Depth was defined as the fraction of total T cells that were SARS-CoV-2-associated. Using the MIRA data, each spike-specific TCR was assigned both to the spike region to which the TCR was reactive and to a CD4 or CD8 class. Log10-transformed breadth and depth values were compared by one-way ANOVA with Sidak's multiple comparisons tests. The source is immuneACCESS, and TCRdb retained only in-frame sequences with V and J called. Part of the clones is not carried over; for the studies checked, unresolved V genes explain less than half of this, and the remainder is unexplained. The DNA gave D and trimming, while V, J and clone size come from that table. The sample data list roughly 91,000 clones, and roughly nine tenths of these were observed just once. The ten largest clones add up to approximately 2% of the sample.

Notes on this clone: No antigen is known for it. No base quality information exists; no much larger clone differs at one position.

The rearranged segments are TRBV12-3 or TRBV12-4 and TRBJ1-6; 7 bases in between match TRBD1. The starting material was peripheral blood, obtained on day 0 of AZD1222 vaccination. This TCR derives from an adult in good health. The DNA reads as follows: TGTGCCAGCAGGCGACAGGGCGACTCACCCCTCCACTTT. The resulting protein is CASRRQGDSPLHF.